This entry lists 27 T cell receptor beta chains sequenced from one sample in a study of T cell changes during pregnancy in multiple sclerosis (dated by TCRdb to the late 2010s). Receptors were amplified or captured by the immunoSEQ multiplex PCR assay. TCRdb took over this immuneACCESS table, retaining in-frame rearrangements with V and J assigned. Such tables are incomplete; in checked studies, under half of the missing clones stem from an unresolved V gene, and the remainder is unexplained. Here the sample has about 31,000 clones; approximately 86% occur a single time. The biggest ten clones account for 8.5% to 10% of the sample. Material: CD8+ T cells from peripheral blood mononuclear cells, obtained in the first trimester of pregnancy. The receptors originated from a female donor with multiple sclerosis, enrolled in a pregnancy study.

The chain's CDR3 is CASSLGAGTEDEKLFF. CDR3 bases: TGTGCCAGCAGCTTGGGCGCCGGGACAGAAGATGAAAAACTGTTTTTT. The chain couples TRBV5-6 to TRBJ1-4, with TRBD1 identical over 7 bases. This CDR3 is 16 amino acids long. The ends lost 0 bases at V and 6 bases at J; junction bases unmatched: 8. Germline V gene sequence: CDR1 SGHDT, CDR2 YYEEEE. The variable domain in full, with the rest retrieved from reference TRBV5-6 and TRBJ1-4, is DAGVTQSPTHLIKTRGQQVTLRCSPKSGHDTVSWYQQALGQGPQFIFQYYEEEERQRGNFPDRFSGHQFPNYSSELNVNALLLGDSALYLCASSLGAGTEDEKLFFGSGTQLSVL.

This clone has just one count. The chain joins TRBV27 to TRBJ2-7; 10 nucleotides match TRBD1. V shed 6 bases, J shed 3 bases, and the junction held 8 bases outside the gene matches. Germline lookup yields CDR1 MNHEY and CDR2 SMNVEV (reference sequence). The CDR3 is 15 residues long. CDR3 bases: TGTGCCAGCAGGGACGGGACAGGGGCCCTCTACGAGCAGTACTTC. Protein product: CASRDGTGALYEQYF.

The count of this clone is one. The gene calls are TRBV4-2 and TRBJ1-5; maybe TRBD1 (5 bases). This CDR3 region has 16 residues. V lost 2 bases, J lost 2 bases, and 13 bases lay in between. Germline V gene sequence: CDR1 LGHNA, CDR2 YNFKEQ. This CDR3 is CASSQNPGGGNQPQHF. CDR3 in DNA: TGTGCCAGCAGCCAAAATCCGGGAGGGGGCAATCAGCCCCAGCATTTT.

The V gene is TRBV6-5, the J gene TRBJ2-3, with 7 bases matching TRBD2. The trim removed 2 bases at V and 2 bases at J, leaving 4 bases unmatched. The germline CDR1 and CDR2 sequences are MNHEY and SVGAGI. The CDR3 is 15 amino acids. The CDR3 is CASSYASGNTDTQYF. CDR3 nucleotide sequence: TGTGCCAGCAGTTACGCTAGCGGAAACACAGATACGCAGTATTTT.

V gene TRBV27 combines with J gene TRBJ2-7; unclear D gene. V was clipped by 8 bases and J by 3 bases, with 14 bases between them. The germline V gene encodes CDR1 MNHEY and CDR2 SMNVEV (reference sequence). The CDR3 runs 13 residues. The CDR3 sequence: CASGAGSGYEQYF. As DNA, the CDR3 is TGTGCCAGCGGAGCCGGGTCCGGCTACGAGCAGTACTTC.

The DNA of the CDR3 is TGCGCCAGCAGCCAAGGGTCTAGCGTCACAGATACGCAGTATTTT. This encodes CASSQGSSVTDTQYF. The chain recombines TRBV4-3 with TRBJ2-3, with D perhaps matching TRBD2 (6 bases). Looked up from germline, CDR1 is LGHNA and CDR2 is YSLEER. The CDR3 runs 15 residues. Deletions cut 1 base from V and 2 bases from J, with 10 bases between.

The chain combines TRBV19 with TRBJ2-5; 8 bases line up with TRBD1. Germline V gene lookup returns CDR1 LNHDA and CDR2 SQIVND (reference sequence). The CDR3 runs 16 residues. The J segment lost 0 bases and the V segment lost 3 bases, leaving 6 bases of the junction unmatched. For the CDR3, the DNA is TGTGCCAGTAGTATCGGACAGGGAACGAACCAAGAGACCCAGTACTTC. Residues: CASSIGQGTNQETQYF. The whole variable domain, remainder taken from reference TRBV19 and TRBJ2-5, is DGGITQSPKYLFRKEGQNVTLSCEQNLNHDAMYWYRQDPGQGLRLIYYSQIVNDFQKGDIAEGYSVSREKKESFPLTVTSAQKNPTAFYLCASSIGQGTNQETQYFGPGTRLLVL.

In its sample, this clone was seen a few times. This sequence joins TRBV30 and TRBJ1-1; tentative D call: TRBD1 (5 bases). From germline, CDR1 is GTSNPN and CDR2 SVGIG (reference sequence). The CDR3 is 10 residues long. With 5 bases removed from V and 6 bases from J, the gap between germline ends came to 7 bases. Here the CDR3 reads CAWGGSEAFF. CDR3 DNA: TGTGCCTGGGGGGGGTCTGAAGCTTTCTTT.

This clone is judged medium-sized (0.01 to 0.1%). The chain uses TRBV19 and TRBJ2-1, with 7 bases lining up with TRBD2. The V and J ends lost 3 bases and 7 bases, in that order; junction bases with no gene match: 6. Germline V CDR1 and CDR2: LNHDA, SQIVND (reference sequence). This CDR3 has 14 residues. CDR3 loop: CASSIGEGHNEQFF. In DNA, the CDR3 is TGTGCCAGTAGTATTGGGGAGGGCCATAATGAGCAGTTCTTC.

The rearrangement links TRBV6-1 to TRBJ2-3, with TRBD2 matching 8 bases. Trimming at V came to 2 bases and at J to 0 bases, leaving 16 bases not matched to a gene. CDR3 length equals 20 residues. Per the germline V gene, CDR1 is MNHNS and CDR2 is SASEGT. The CDR3 DNA reads as TGTGCCAGCAGTGAATGGGTCGGGAGGGCCCTTGTGGGTAGCACAGATACGCAGTATTTT. Translated: CASSEWVGRALVGSTDTQYF.

This chain connects TRBV19 to TRBJ2-3, with D tentatively TRBD2 (5 bases). The CDR3 contains 15 residues. With 6 bases removed from V and 0 bases from J, the gap between germline ends came to 13 bases. The germline gives CDR1 LNHDA, CDR2 SQIVND (reference sequence). The chain's CDR3 is CASRDWTGSTDTQYF. DNA for the CDR3: TGTGCCAGTAGGGACTGGACGGGGAGCACAGATACGCAGTATTTT.

This clone occurred once. The V gene is TRBV6-5, the J gene TRBJ2-2; 8 positions match TRBD2. J was trimmed by 3 bases and V by 7 bases; bases with no gene match: 7. The CDR3 covers 15 residues. Looked up from germline, CDR1 is MNHEY and CDR2 is SVGAGI. The chain's CDR3 is CASNPTRGDTGELFF. The CDR3 DNA sequence: TGTGCCAGCAACCCTACGCGGGGGGACACCGGGGAGCTGTTTTTT.

The gene calls are TRBV2 and TRBJ2-2; 8 nucleotides agree with TRBD2. The CDR3 has 15 residues. From germline, CDR1 is SNHLY and CDR2 FYNNEI. V was pared by 4 bases and J by 2 bases, with 3 bases of the junction left unmatched. The CDR3 loop reads CASSGRGANTGELFF. CDR3 DNA sequence: TGTGCCAGCAGTGGGCGGGGGGCTAACACCGGGGAGCTGTTTTTT.

To note about this clone: The same CDR3 can be traced to other DNA sequences in this sample. The chain recombines TRBV6-4 with TRBJ2-3; 9 positions agree with TRBD2. The CDR3 loop spans 15 amino acids. CDR1 and CDR2 from the germline V gene are MRHNA and SNTAGT. V lost 0 bases and J lost 4; bases outside the gene matches: 2. The CDR3 here is CASSDSAGGPDTQYF. CDR3 nucleotides: TGTGCCAGCAGTGACTCCGCGGGGGGGCCAGATACGCAGTATTTT.

This clone was picked up a small number of times. The J gene is TRBJ1-1, the V gene TRBV5-6; 8 bases map to TRBD1. CDR1 is SGHDT and CDR2 is YYEEEE in the germline V gene. V was pared by 3 bases and J by 2 bases, with 3 bases of the junction left unmatched. The CDR3 is 14 residues long. CDR3 protein: CASSYGQGNTEAFF. For the CDR3, the DNA is TGTGCCAGCAGCTACGGACAGGGAAACACTGAAGCTTTCTTT.

This chain uses TRBV4-1 with TRBJ2-7; D unresolved. V lost 1 base to trimming and J lost 2 bases, with 9 bases between them. CDR1 MGHRA and CDR2 YSYEKL come from the germline V gene. The CDR3 runs 14 residues. CDR3 sequence reads: CASSQVGRAYEQYF. CDR3 coding DNA: TGCGCCAGCAGCCAAGTTGGCCGGGCCTACGAGCAGTACTTC.

Details on this clone: Since a much larger clone is just one base distant, this may be a read error. Other DNA sequences in this specimen translate into the identical CDR3. The chain employs TRBV6-4 and TRBJ2-3; 10 bases line up with TRBD2. V shed 2 bases and J 2 bases; nucleotides not matched to a gene: 1. The CDR3 length is 15 residues. The germline V gene has CDR1 MRHNA and CDR2 SNTAGT. Here the CDR3 DNA reads TGTGCCAGCAGTGACAGCGGGGGGGCCACAGATACGCAGTATTTT. Translated: CASSDSGGATDTQYF.

The chain is built from TRBV29-1 and TRBJ2-7; 7 nucleotides align to TRBD1. There are 14 residues in the CDR3. Germline values: CDR1 SQVTM, CDR2 ANQGSEA. Germline trimming cut 4 bases from V and 3 bases from J; bases unmatched to any gene: 9. CDR3 sequence: CSVVAGTDYYEQYF. CDR3 DNA: TGCAGCGTTGTGGCCGGGACAGATTACTACGAGCAGTACTTC.

This chain connects TRBV7-6 to TRBJ2-3; perhaps TRBD2 as D (6 bases). This CDR3 spans 17 amino acids. Per the germline V gene, CDR1 is SGHVS and CDR2 is FNYEAQ. The V end lost 5 bases, the J end lost 5 bases, and 23 bases lay between the germline ends. The CDR3 bases are TGTGCCAGCAGCCCGCGGGGAGGTGATGAGCTGGGAGATACGCAGTATTTT. This encodes CASSPRGGDELGDTQYF.

The chain carries TRBV30 and TRBJ2-5; TRBD2 aligns across 7 bases. V shed 1 base and J 5 bases; nucleotides not matched to a gene: 4. This CDR3 spans 13 amino acids. Germline V gives CDR1 GTSNPN, CDR2 SVGIG (reference sequence). This chain's CDR3 is CAWSGGSRETQYF. The DNA of the CDR3 is TGTGCCTGGAGTGGCGGGAGCCGGGAGACCCAGTACTTC.

V usage is TRBV25-1 and J usage is TRBJ1-5; 11 nucleotides align to TRBD1. Germline loops: CDR1 MGHDK, CDR2 SYGVNS. The CDR3 runs 18 residues. J gave up 5 bases and V 4 bases, and 13 bases lay outside the gene matches. The CDR3 region has the DNA TGTGCCAGCAGTGTCGGGTGGACAGGGGGCACAGTCCATCAGCCCCAGCATTTT. Protein sequence: CASSVGWTGGTVHQPQHF.

The chain is built from TRBV28 and TRBJ1-1; no firm D call. V was shortened by 3 bases and J by 0 bases, with 17 bases between the two germline ends. CDR1 and CDR2 (germline): MDHEN, SYDVKM. CDR3 length: 17 amino acids. The CDR3 nucleotides are TGTGCCAGCAGTTTTGTGTCAGGTGACGCCGTGAACACTGAAGCTTTCTTT. This translates into CASSFVSGDAVNTEAFF.

V is TRBV5-8 and J is TRBJ2-2; D not resolved. Looked up from germline, CDR1 is SGHTS and CDR2 is YDEGEE. The CDR3 has 18 residues. Trimming cost V 1 base and J 4 bases, with 20 bases left between them. The CDR3 coding sequence is TGTGCCAGCAGCTTGTTTGGCCTAACTGAGTCGGGCACCGGGGAGCTGTTTTTT. It yields the protein CASSLFGLTESGTGELFF.

The chain combines TRBV27 with TRBJ2-7; a possible D gene is TRBD1 (6 bases). Germline assignment: CDR1 MNHEY and CDR2 SMNVEV (reference sequence). This CDR3 is 14 amino acids long. V lost 3 bases and J lost 5, with 14 bases in between. The CDR3 is CASSFERGRNEQYF. CDR3 sequence (DNA): TGTGCCAGCAGTTTCGAAAGGGGGAGAAACGAGCAGTACTTC.

The rearrangement joins TRBV27 to TRBJ2-2; D is ambiguous. The germline V gene has CDR1 MNHEY and CDR2 SMNVEV (reference sequence). The CDR3 contains 14 residues. Trimming cost V 5 bases and J 4 bases, with 11 bases left between them. Written as DNA, the CDR3 is TGTGCCAGCAGTGTTTCGTCGTTCACCGGGGAGCTGTTTTTT. This gives the protein CASSVSSFTGELFF.

This clone showed up just once. The CDR3 here is CASSVEEGVGSPLHF. The CDR3 nucleotides are TGTGCCAGCAGCGTTGAAGAGGGGGTAGGTTCACCCCTCCACTTT. The chain couples TRBV9 to TRBJ1-6; D possibly corresponds to TRBD1 (6 bases). The V gene lost 2 bases and the J gene lost 9 bases, with 15 bases spanning the gap. CDR1 SGDLS and CDR2 YYNGEE come from the germline V gene. The CDR3 has 15 residues.

The chain recombines TRBV29-1 with TRBJ2-7; 9 nucleotides agree with TRBD1. Per germline, CDR1 SQVTM and CDR2 ANQGSEA. This CDR3 is 13 amino acids long. The V gene end was trimmed by 4 bases and the J gene end by 6 bases; junction bases not matched to a gene: 7. The CDR3 here is CSVGTGDFSEQYF. The DNA for the CDR3 is TGCAGCGTTGGGACAGGGGATTTTTCCGAGCAGTACTTC.